The clone carrying this TCR beta chain was seen many times. The antigen is unknown. J gave up 6 bases and V 5 bases, and 1 base lay outside the gene matches. There are 12 residues in the CDR3. Germline V CDR1 and CDR2: SGHDN, FVKESK. This record comes from a study of T cell repertoires in cytomegalovirus infection. Study overall: Shared public TCR beta signatures pointed to both CMV infection and a matching HLA type. Notes on the study in general: Individuals carrying CMV plus the relevant HLA were identified by cumulative frequency of public TCR beta families. It was HLA-C-restricted CMV-specific TCR beta clonotypes that dominated the response ex vivo.

MiXCR was run by TCRdb on the reads, yielding one entry per CDR3 protein. The profile covers fewer than 200,000 distinct CDR3 sequences, with around 15% appearing a single time and roughly a quarter taken by the ten largest. The sequencing input was PBMCs. The clonotype originates from a human donor in good health (CMV status not recorded). Some clones in this sample may be carry-over from other donors' samples. The chain couples TRBV14 to TRBJ2-4, with 7 positions matching TRBD1. The DNA of the CDR3 is TGTGCCAGCAGCAACAGGGGAAACATTCAGTACTTC. Translated, it gives CASSNRGNIQYF.